This T cell receptor (beta chain) was retrieved from a study of regulatory T cells in long-lasting Graves disease. Study-wide background: Over 5 years of antithyroid drugs plus positive TSH receptor antibodies defined persistent Graves' disease. Notes on the study in general: Tissue studied was limited to peripheral blood, excluding thyroid tissue. There was favoring of TRBV28, TRBJ1-2 and TRBJ2-5 in persistent disease. Persistent patients shared 2,741 public clonotypes among themselves. Newly diagnosed patients shared fewer, at nearly 1,000.

Time point here: persistent/refractory GD, antithyroid drugs over 5 years with positive TRAb. There was RNA extracted from PBMCs, and the TCR library was made from it. Building of the TCR beta libraries involved iRepertoire HTBI primers and Arm-PCR of CDR3 regions. TCRdb redid the calling of the multiplex PCR reads with MiXCR, one entry per CDR3 protein. The sample yields 350,000 to 450,000 distinct CDR3 sequences, around 23% seen once. Per germline, CDR1 DFQATT and CDR2 SNEGSKA (reference sequence). The trim removed 1 base at V and 2 bases at J, leaving 1 base unmatched. This CDR3 spans 14 amino acids. This clonotype came up many times. Antigen: not known.

Sequencing was performed on peripheral blood mononuclear cells (PBMCs), taken when the disease was refractory, from a patient treated with antithyroid drugs. The TCR originated in a woman in her 40s with Graves disease. The V gene is TRBV20-1, the J gene TRBJ2-7, with 11 bases aligning to TRBD2. In nucleotides, the CDR3 is TGCAGTGCTAGAGCACTAGCGGGAGCCTACGAGCAGTACTTC. This translates into CSARALAGAYEQYF.